Given below is one T cell receptor (beta chain) in context. PCR involved 60 Vbeta and 13 Jbeta primers. Measured with immunoSEQ multiplex PCR; TCRdb has only the in-frame clones, and not every one. The sample has some 200,000 clones. The data were taken from a study of cytomegalovirus exposure and HLA in healthy donors. The CDR3 contains 17 residues. The donors (healthy individuals) were bone marrow donors. Sequencing was carried out using PBMCs. The receptor was derived from a man aged 25-45 years in good health and CMV-seronegative. This chain connects TRBV21-1 to TRBJ2-2; the table's D call TRBD1 went unverified against the DNA. TRBV21-1 is reported as a pseudogene. CDR3 loop: CASSPPGTGAGTGELFF. The CDR3 coding sequence is TGTGCCAGCAGCCCTCCCGGGACAGGGGCGGGCACCGGGGAGCTGTTTTTT.